What follows describes a single T cell receptor (beta chain). Trimming took off 2 bases at V and 6 bases at J, with 17 bases between the two ends. Germline assignment: CDR1 LNHNV and CDR2 YYDKDF (reference sequence). The CDR3 runs 15 residues. This entry is derived from a study of cytomegalovirus exposure and HLA in healthy donors. Profiled with immunoSEQ multiplex PCR; TCRdb holds only in-frame clones, not every one. This sample carries 150,000 to 180,000 clones, around 84% of them seen once, and the ten largest clones take approximately 2%. The chain recombines TRBV15 with TRBJ2-7; tentatively, D is TRBD1 (6 bases). Material for sequencing was PBMCs. This TCR was sampled from a human donor in good health. The CDR3 nucleotides are TGTGCCACCAGCAGATCCGATCTGGGCAGGGGCGAGCAGTACTTC. Its protein is CATSRSDLGRGEQYF.